Shown below are 31 T cell receptor beta chains from a single sample sequenced in a study of CD8+ T cells in alopecia areata. RNA extraction was followed by reverse transcription into cDNA, which acted as the sequencing template. The method was immunoSEQ multiplex PCR; TCRdb's version includes in-frame clones alone and lacks a portion of them. The data contain about 120,000 clones, about 46% of them singletons. Sequencing was performed on CD8+ T cells sorted from blood, taken at week 0. The source of these receptors is a human donor with alopecia areata.

This clone occurred a few times. The gene calls are TRBV5-6 and TRBJ2-7, with D hard to call. Germline V CDR1 and CDR2: SGHDT, YYEEEE. With 2 bases removed from V and 3 bases from J, the gap between germline ends came to 3 bases. The CDR3 loop spans 11 amino acids. CDR3 region: CASSFDYEQYF. Written as DNA, the CDR3 is TGTGCCAGCAGCTTTGACTACGAGCAGTACTTC.

This clone was observed a handful of times. The V call is TRBV15, the J call TRBJ1-1; D not certain. Trimming took off 4 bases at V and 0 bases at J, with 9 bases between the two ends. The CDR3 length is 14 residues. Germline V gene data show CDR1 as LNHNV and CDR2 as YYDKDF (reference sequence). The CDR3, as DNA: TGTGCCACCAGCATCTCGAGCCTGAACACTGAAGCTTTCTTT. This encodes CATSISSLNTEAFF.

The V call is TRBV27, the J call TRBJ1-1; no reliable D call. Trimming cost V 3 bases and J 0 bases, with 14 bases left between them. The CDR3 is 16 residues long. CDR1 MNHEY and CDR2 SMNVEV come from the germline V gene (reference sequence). The CDR3 nucleotides are TGTGCCAGCAGTTTCTCCGGTGGGGAACTGAACACTGAAGCTTTCTTT. Translated, it gives CASSFSGGELNTEAFF.

This chain connects TRBV6-6 to TRBJ2-5; 11 bases agree with TRBD2. CDR1 and CDR2 (germline): MNHNY, SVGAGI (reference sequence). The CDR3 covers 12 residues. The junction had 1 base not matched to a gene; V was cut back by 9 bases and J by 4 bases. The CDR3 nucleotides read TGTGCCAGTCTAGCGGGGGGAGAGACCCAGTACTTC. It is translated as CASLAGGETQYF.

This clone showed up just a few times. The chain recombines TRBV29-1 with TRBJ2-7; perhaps TRBD1 as D (6 bases). Germline CDR1 is SQVTM and CDR2 is ANQGSEA. The CDR3 is made up of 15 amino acids. With 1 base removed from V and 1 base from J, the gap between germline ends came to 14 bases. CDR3 residues: CSVEGGTGTSYEQYF. The CDR3 nucleotides are TGCAGCGTTGAAGGTGGAACGGGGACATCCTACGAGCAGTACTTC.

The chain links TRBV5-6 to TRBJ2-3; perhaps TRBD1 as D (6 bases). Per the germline V gene, CDR1 is SGHDT and CDR2 is YYEEEE. The CDR3 runs 14 residues. Deletions cut 2 bases from V and 2 bases from J, with 9 bases between. The CDR3, as DNA: TGTGCCAGCAGCTTTGGGACACCCACAGATACGCAGTATTTT. This translates into CASSFGTPTDTQYF.

The rearrangement links TRBV29-1 to TRBJ2-2, with a weak D call TRBD2 (5 bases). The V end was cut by 2 bases, the J end by 6 bases, with 13 bases between. Germline V gene lookup returns CDR1 SQVTM and CDR2 ANQGSEA. The CDR3 is 14 residues long. CDR3 bases: TGCAGCGTTGAACTTCCCCCGGGGTCCGGGGAGCTGTTTTTT. Translated, it gives CSVELPPGSGELFF.

The table lists this clone with a few counts. This chain joins TRBV27 and TRBJ1-6; 7 bases are shared with TRBD1. V gave up 5 bases and J gave up 9 bases; unmatched junction bases: 7. Germline V CDR1 and CDR2: MNHEY, SMNVEV (reference sequence). The CDR3 covers 14 residues. The CDR3 region has the DNA TGTGCCAGCAGTCTACAGGGGTCGGGTTCACCCCTCCACTTT. It is translated as CASSLQGSGSPLHF.

The rearrangement joins TRBV6-6 to TRBJ2-5; 7 bases align to TRBD2. Trimming cost V 4 bases and J 2 bases; bases outside gene matches: 4. The CDR3 consists of 14 residues. Germline CDR1 reads MNHNY; CDR2 reads SVGAGI (reference sequence). The CDR3 nucleotides are TGTGCCAGCAGTTCGACTAGCTGGCAAGAGACCCAGTACTTC. The encoded protein is CASSSTSWQETQYF.

V usage is TRBV5-6 and J usage is TRBJ1-2; D ambiguous. CDR1 is SGHDT, CDR2 YYEEEE, per germline. V lost 2 bases, J lost 4 bases, and 15 bases lay in between. CDR3 length: 15 residues. The CDR3 DNA follows: TGTGCCAGCAGCTTTATCACAGCCCCAACCTATGGCTACACCTTC. This sequence encodes CASSFITAPTYGYTF.

CDR3 DNA: TGTGCCAGTAGTCCGCGGCCGGGCACAGATACGCAGTATTTT. It codes for CASSPRPGTDTQYF. The chain recombines TRBV19 with TRBJ2-3, with D hard to call. The V end was cut by 5 bases, the J end by 1 base, with 10 bases between. The CDR3 has 14 residues. Per germline, CDR1 LNHDA and CDR2 SQIVND (reference sequence).

About this clone: A read error may explain this, as a much larger clone is one base away. V is TRBV6-5 and J is TRBJ2-3; 14 bases fit TRBD2. The germline gives CDR1 MNHEY, CDR2 SVGAGI. J gave up 5 bases and V 6 bases, and 1 base lay outside the gene matches. The CDR3 has 14 amino acids. The CDR3: CASSGLAGGDTQYF. For the CDR3, the DNA is TGTGCCAGCAGCGGACTAGCGGGGGGAGATACGCAGTATTTT.

This rearrangement joins TRBV11-2 to TRBJ2-1; D is ambiguous. Deletions cut 3 bases from V and 3 bases from J, with 3 bases between. Germline V gene sequence: CDR1 SGHAT, CDR2 FQNNGV. The CDR3 has 12 amino acids. Here the CDR3 reads CASSLFYNEQFF. CDR3 DNA sequence: TGTGCCAGCAGCTTGTTCTACAATGAGCAGTTCTTC.

The CDR3 reads CSVDRRSGNTIYF. The CDR3 coding sequence is TGCAGCGTTGATCGACGCTCTGGAAACACCATATATTTT. The rearrangement joins TRBV29-1 to TRBJ1-3; D gene unclear. The CDR3 spans 13 residues. Between the trimmed V and J ends, which lost 3 bases and 0 bases, there was a span of 6 bases. Germline CDR1 reads SQVTM; CDR2 reads ANQGSEA.

This clone occurred a few times. The chain combines TRBV5-4 with TRBJ2-1; tentative D call: TRBD1 (6 bases). Germline CDR1 SGHNT, CDR2 YYREEE (reference sequence). Trimming removed 1 base from V and 5 bases from J, with 13 bases in between. CDR3 length: 15 amino acids. The CDR3 DNA is TGTGCCAGCAGCTTGTCTAGACAGGATAACAATGAGCAGTTCTTC. It is translated as CASSLSRQDNNEQFF.

The CDR3 is CASSLGGGFYNEQFF. CDR3 in DNA: TGCGCCAGCAGCCTCGGCGGGGGGTTTTACAATGAGCAGTTCTTC. V usage is TRBV4-1 and J usage is TRBJ2-1; 8 positions match TRBD2. V dropped 4 bases and J dropped 4; count of bases not matched to a gene: 6. Germline V gene data show CDR1 as MGHRA and CDR2 as YSYEKL. This CDR3 has 15 residues.

V and J are TRBV5-6 and TRBJ2-7, with 7 bases aligning to TRBD1. Germline V CDR1 and CDR2: SGHDT, YYEEEE. Germline trimming cut 3 bases from V and 0 bases from J; bases unmatched to any gene: 3. This CDR3 spans 14 amino acids. CDR3 sequence (DNA): TGTGCCAGCAGCTGGGGGACAGCCTCCTACGAGCAGTACTTC. This gives the protein CASSWGTASYEQYF.

The V and J genes are TRBV29-1 and TRBJ2-7; the D gene is possibly TRBD1 (6 bases). In germline, CDR1 is SQVTM, CDR2 ANQGSEA. Trimming shortened V by 3 bases and J by 1 base, and 10 bases separated the two germline ends. The CDR3 is 13 amino acids. CDR3 nucleotide sequence: TGCAGCGTTGAGTATACAGGGTCCTACGAGCAGTACTTC. Translated: CSVEYTGSYEQYF.

This clone was seen a few times. This chain connects TRBV7-8 to TRBJ2-2, with a weak D call TRBD1 (5 bases). The germline CDR1 and CDR2 sequences are SGHVS and FQNEAQ. Deletions cut 5 bases from V and 4 bases from J, with 14 bases between. The CDR3 length is 15 residues. The CDR3: CASSPLRVSTGELFF. DNA for the CDR3: TGTGCCAGCAGCCCCCTCAGGGTTAGCACCGGGGAGCTGTTTTTT.

The rearrangement joins TRBV5-7 to TRBJ2-5, with D uncertain. TRBV5-7 falls under the ORF class, with uncertain function. The CDR3 is 13 amino acids. Trimming took off 0 bases at V and 4 bases at J, with 7 bases between the two ends. Written as DNA, the CDR3 is TGTGCCAGCAGCTTGGTGCAGTTAGAGACCCAGTACTTC. Translated, it gives CASSLVQLETQYF.

A remark on this clone: Other nucleotide sequences from this sample produce the same CDR3. J is TRBJ1-1 and V is TRBV30; a possible D gene is TRBD1 (5 bases). CDR3 length equals 11 residues. Per the germline V gene, CDR1 is GTSNPN and CDR2 is SVGIG (reference sequence). V gave up 0 bases and J gave up 8 bases, with 7 bases separating them. CDR3 loop: CAWSVGVEAFF. As DNA, the CDR3 is TGTGCCTGGAGTGTGGGGGTGGAAGCTTTCTTT.

This chain joins TRBV9 and TRBJ2-7; no definite D call. V shed 3 bases and J shed 6 bases, with 13 bases lying between them. The CDR3 loop spans 13 amino acids. Germline CDR1 and CDR2: SGDLS and YYNGEE. The CDR3 spells CASSEKASTEQYF. The CDR3 DNA is TGTGCCAGCAGCGAGAAGGCCAGTACCGAGCAGTACTTC.

A few counts support this clone. The chain links TRBV4-1 to TRBJ1-2; D ambiguous. The CDR3 spans 14 residues. CDR1 MGHRA and CDR2 YSYEKL come from the germline V gene. V was trimmed by 1 base and J by 4 bases, leaving 10 bases between them. The CDR3 nucleotides are TGCGCCAGCAGCCAAGGTCTGTTTAGCTATGGCTACACCTTC. It translates to CASSQGLFSYGYTF.

This clone was seen a single time. The V call is TRBV27, the J call TRBJ2-5, with D maybe TRBD2 (6 bases). This CDR3 spans 13 amino acids. V lost 6 bases and J 9 bases, leaving 17 bases between the germline ends. CDR1 and CDR2 from the germline V gene are MNHEY and SMNVEV (reference sequence). CDR3 sequence: CASSSRGFVAQYF. The CDR3 nucleotides read TGTGCCAGCAGCTCCCGGGGGTTTGTGGCCCAGTACTTC.

V usage is TRBV9 and J usage is TRBJ2-7; a possible D gene is TRBD1 (5 bases). Per germline, CDR1 SGDLS and CDR2 YYNGEE. Trimming took 0 bases from V and 12 from J, leaving 22 bases between them. This CDR3 spans 15 amino acids. CDR3 loop: CASSVGGAQGATTYF. The CDR3, as DNA: TGTGCCAGCAGCGTAGGAGGTGCCCAGGGCGCTACAACGTACTTC.

This clone turned up a few times. The chain recombines TRBV9 with TRBJ1-2; 8 bases are a match to TRBD1. The CDR3 totals 13 residues. The V segment lost 6 bases and the J segment 6 bases; nucleotides outside the gene matches: 7. Germline V gives CDR1 SGDLS, CDR2 YYNGEE. The CDR3 here is CASTGGGSDGYTF. The CDR3 DNA reads as TGTGCCAGCACAGGGGGCGGATCGGATGGCTACACCTTC.

The table lists this clone with a few counts. The rearrangement joins TRBV2 to TRBJ2-3; 12 bases agree with TRBD2. Germline values: CDR1 SNHLY, CDR2 FYNNEI. V shed 6 bases, J shed 1 base, and the junction held 2 bases outside the gene matches. This CDR3 has 15 residues. As DNA, the CDR3 is TGTGCCAGCAGCCGGACTAGCGGGGGCACAGATACGCAGTATTTT. Its protein product is CASSRTSGGTDTQYF.

The chain couples TRBV27 to TRBJ1-2, with D unresolved. CDR1 MNHEY and CDR2 SMNVEV come from the germline V gene (reference sequence). Between the trimmed V and J ends, which lost 0 bases and 0 bases, there was a span of 2 bases. The CDR3 has 13 amino acids. CDR3 residues: CASSLSSNYGYTF. The CDR3 DNA sequence: TGTGCCAGCAGTTTATCATCTAACTATGGCTACACCTTC.

Here the CDR3 reads CAWDRGHTEAFF. CDR3 DNA sequence: TGTGCCTGGGACAGGGGGCACACTGAAGCTTTCTTT. The chain carries TRBV30 and TRBJ1-1; 10 bases map to TRBD1. J lost 3 bases, V lost 5 bases, and 0 bases had no gene match. This CDR3 region has 12 residues. Germline CDR1 GTSNPN, CDR2 SVGIG (reference sequence).

The gene calls are TRBV5-4 and TRBJ2-5, with a weak D call TRBD2 (5 bases). The CDR3 length is 13 residues. From germline, CDR1 is SGHNT and CDR2 YYREEE (reference sequence). Trimming removed 0 bases at V and 3 bases at J, with 6 bases between. CDR3 sequence: CASSLEREETQYF. The CDR3 bases are TGTGCCAGCAGCTTGGAGAGGGAAGAGACCCAGTACTTC.

This rearrangement joins TRBV27 to TRBJ2-3, with TRBD1 as a possible D gene (5 bases). Trimming left V 5 bases short and J 3 bases short, with 12 bases between. The CDR3 runs to 14 residues. Germline loops: CDR1 MNHEY, CDR2 SMNVEV (reference sequence). The CDR3: CASSPLGATDTQYF. The CDR3 nucleotides are TGTGCCAGCAGTCCCCTAGGGGCGACAGATACGCAGTATTTT.